In its sample, the clone carrying this T cell receptor beta chain was seen many times. Per germline, CDR1 DFQATT and CDR2 SNEGSKA (reference sequence). The ends were cut back, 2 bases at V and 10 bases at J, with 12 bases in the middle. The CDR3 loop spans 13 amino acids. These data come from a study of T-cell reconstitution after alpha-beta-depleted transplantation in children. Unique molecular identifiers were incorporated during preparation of the TCRbeta library. TCRdb fed the PCR reads into MiXCR, producing one record per CDR3 protein. The sample has some 300,000 distinct CDR3 sequences, 10% seen once.

This material consisted of PBMCs from the stem cell graft donor, taken from the stem cell graft. The receptor's source is a human donor who donated a stem cell graft to a child with acute lymphoblastic leukemia. The rearrangement links TRBV20-1 to TRBJ1-6, with a tentative D call TRBD1 (6 bases). CDR3 loop: CSARRPGESPLHF. The DNA of the CDR3 is TGCAGTGCTAGACGGCCAGGGGAATCACCCCTCCACTTT.